This TCR beta chain was recovered during a study of cytomegalovirus exposure and HLA in healthy donors. Study-wide points: Because they were indistinguishable, some V segments, including TRBV6-2 and TRBV6-3, were excluded. Per a later analysis, HLA-associated TCR beta chains showed more clonal expansion than other, equally common TCR beta chains. The authors enumerated around 150 TCR beta chains as linked to cytomegalovirus.

The CDR3 has 14 amino acids. Germline V gives CDR1 SGDLS, CDR2 YYNGEE. V lost 0 bases and J 1 base, leaving 7 bases between the germline ends. The PCR was carried out with 60 Vbeta primers and 13 Jbeta primers. Sequencing used immunoSEQ multiplex PCR; TCRdb keeps in-frame clones, though not all of them. Of about 150,000 clones in the sample, around a tenth were seen once. As regards this clone: Its antigen is still unknown.

The clonotype was recovered from a male donor in good health and CMV-seronegative. The rearrangement uses TRBV9 and TRBJ1-1; no reliable D call. Sequenced: PBMCs. CDR3 sequence: CASSVVEKNTEAFF. CDR3 bases: TGTGCCAGCAGCGTAGTGGAGAAGAACACTGAAGCTTTCTTT.